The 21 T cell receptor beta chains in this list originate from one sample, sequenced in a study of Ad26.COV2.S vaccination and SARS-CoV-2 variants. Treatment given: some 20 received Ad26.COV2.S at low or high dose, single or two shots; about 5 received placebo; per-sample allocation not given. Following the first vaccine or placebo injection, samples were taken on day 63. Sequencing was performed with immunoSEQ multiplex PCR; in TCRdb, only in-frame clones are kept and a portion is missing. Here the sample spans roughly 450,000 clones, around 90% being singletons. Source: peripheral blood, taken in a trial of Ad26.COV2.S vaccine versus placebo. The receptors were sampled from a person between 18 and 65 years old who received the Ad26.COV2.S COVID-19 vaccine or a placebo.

CDR3 region: CASQGLGSYEQYF. DNA of the CDR3: TGTGCTTCTCAGGGGCTCGGGTCCTACGAGCAGTACTTC. The chain combines TRBV27 with TRBJ2-7; TRBD1 might be the D (6 bases). CDR1 is MNHEY and CDR2 is SMNVEV in the germline V gene (reference sequence). The CDR3 totals 13 residues.

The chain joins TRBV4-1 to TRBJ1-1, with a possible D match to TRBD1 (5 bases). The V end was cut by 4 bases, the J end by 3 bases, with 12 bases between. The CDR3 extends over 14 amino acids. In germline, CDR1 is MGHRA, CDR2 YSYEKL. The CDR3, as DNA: TGCGCCAGCAGCCTTCAACCGGGGGACACTGAAGCTTTCTTT. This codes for CASSLQPGDTEAFF.

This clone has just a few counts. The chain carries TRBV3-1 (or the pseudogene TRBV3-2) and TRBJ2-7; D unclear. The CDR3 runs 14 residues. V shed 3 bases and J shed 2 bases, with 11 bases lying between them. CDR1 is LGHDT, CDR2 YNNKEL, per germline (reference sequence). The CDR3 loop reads CASSQSSNTYEQYF. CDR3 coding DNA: TGTGCCAGCAGCCAGAGTAGTAACACCTACGAGCAGTACTTC.

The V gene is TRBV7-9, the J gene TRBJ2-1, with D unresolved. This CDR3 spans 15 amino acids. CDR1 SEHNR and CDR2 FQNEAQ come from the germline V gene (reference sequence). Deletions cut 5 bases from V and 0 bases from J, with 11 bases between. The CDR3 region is CASSVGRSSYNEQFF. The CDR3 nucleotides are TGTGCCAGCAGCGTAGGACGAAGCTCCTACAATGAGCAGTTCTTC.

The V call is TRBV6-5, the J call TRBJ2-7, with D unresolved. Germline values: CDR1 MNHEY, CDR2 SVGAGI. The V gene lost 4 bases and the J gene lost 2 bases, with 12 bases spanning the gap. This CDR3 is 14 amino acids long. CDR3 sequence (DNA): TGTGCCAGCAGTTTGAACTGGAGAACCTACGAGCAGTACTTC. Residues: CASSLNWRTYEQYF.

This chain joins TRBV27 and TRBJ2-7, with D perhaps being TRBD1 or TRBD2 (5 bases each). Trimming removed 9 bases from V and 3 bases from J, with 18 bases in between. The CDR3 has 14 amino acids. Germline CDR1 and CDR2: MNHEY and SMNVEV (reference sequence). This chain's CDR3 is CASRSGRAYYEQYF. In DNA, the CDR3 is TGTGCCAGTCGGTCGGGGCGGGCGTACTACGAGCAGTACTTC.

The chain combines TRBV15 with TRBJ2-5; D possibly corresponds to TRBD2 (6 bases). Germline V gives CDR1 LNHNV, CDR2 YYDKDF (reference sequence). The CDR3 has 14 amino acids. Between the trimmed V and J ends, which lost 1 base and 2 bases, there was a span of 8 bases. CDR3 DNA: TGTGCCACCAGCAGAGGGACTACTCAAGAGACCCAGTACTTC. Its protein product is CATSRGTTQETQYF. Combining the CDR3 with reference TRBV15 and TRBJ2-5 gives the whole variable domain DAMVIQNPRYQVTQFGKPVTLSCSQTLNHNVMYWYQQKSSQAPKLLFHYYDKDFNNEADTPDNFQSRRPNTSFCFLDIRSPGLGDTAMYLCATSRGTTQETQYFGPGTRLLVL.

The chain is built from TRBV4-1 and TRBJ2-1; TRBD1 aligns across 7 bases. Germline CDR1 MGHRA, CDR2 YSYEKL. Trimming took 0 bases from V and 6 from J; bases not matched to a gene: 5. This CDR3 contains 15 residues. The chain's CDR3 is CASSQDSTGANEQFF. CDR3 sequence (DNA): TGCGCCAGCAGCCAAGACTCCACAGGGGCCAATGAGCAGTTCTTC.

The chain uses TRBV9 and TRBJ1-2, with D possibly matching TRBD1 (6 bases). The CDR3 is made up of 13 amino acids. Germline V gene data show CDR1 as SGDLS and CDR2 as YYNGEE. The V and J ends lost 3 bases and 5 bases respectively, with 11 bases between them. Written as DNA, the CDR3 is TGTGCCAGCAGCGCGACAGGAAATTATGGCTACACCTTC. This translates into CASSATGNYGYTF.

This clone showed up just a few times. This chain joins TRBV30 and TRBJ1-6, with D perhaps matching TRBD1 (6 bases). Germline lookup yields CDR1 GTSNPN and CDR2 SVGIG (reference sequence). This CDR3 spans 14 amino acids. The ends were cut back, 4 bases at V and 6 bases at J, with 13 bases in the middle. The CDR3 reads CAWIIPGANSPLHF. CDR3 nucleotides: TGTGCCTGGATAATACCAGGGGCTAATTCACCCCTCCACTTT.

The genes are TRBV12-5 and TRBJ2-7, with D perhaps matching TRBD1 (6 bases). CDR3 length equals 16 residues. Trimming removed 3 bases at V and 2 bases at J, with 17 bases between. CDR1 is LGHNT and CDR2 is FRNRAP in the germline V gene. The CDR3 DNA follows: TGTGCTAGTGGTTTCACCTCAGGTACAGGGACCTACGAGCAGTACTTC. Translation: CASGFTSGTGTYEQYF.

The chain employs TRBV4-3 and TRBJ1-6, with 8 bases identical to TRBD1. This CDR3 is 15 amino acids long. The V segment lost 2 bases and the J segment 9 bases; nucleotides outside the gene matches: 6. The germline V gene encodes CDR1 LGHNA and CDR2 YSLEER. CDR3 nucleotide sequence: TGCGCCAGCAGCCAAACCGACAGGGGTGGTTCACCCCTCCACTTT. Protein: CASSQTDRGGSPLHF.

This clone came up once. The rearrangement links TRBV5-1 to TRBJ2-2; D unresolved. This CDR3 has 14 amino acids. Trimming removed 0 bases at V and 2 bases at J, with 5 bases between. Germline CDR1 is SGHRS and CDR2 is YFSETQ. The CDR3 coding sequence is TGCGCCAGCAGCTTGGTTCTAAACACCGGGGAGCTGTTTTTT. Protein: CASSLVLNTGELFF. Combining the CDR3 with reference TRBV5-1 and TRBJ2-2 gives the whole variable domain KAGVTQTPRYLIKTRGQQVTLSCSPISGHRSVSWYQQTPGQGLQFLFEYFSETQRNKGNFPGRFSGRQFSNSRSEMNVSTLELGDSALYLCASSLVLNTGELFFGEGSRLTVL.

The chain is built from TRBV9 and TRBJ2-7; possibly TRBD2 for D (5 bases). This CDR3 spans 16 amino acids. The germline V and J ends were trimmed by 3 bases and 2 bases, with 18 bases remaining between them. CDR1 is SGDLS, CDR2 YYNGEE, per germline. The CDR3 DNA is TGTGCCAGCAGCGATGGCCCGGGAACTAGGGCCTACGAGCAGTACTTC. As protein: CASSDGPGTRAYEQYF.

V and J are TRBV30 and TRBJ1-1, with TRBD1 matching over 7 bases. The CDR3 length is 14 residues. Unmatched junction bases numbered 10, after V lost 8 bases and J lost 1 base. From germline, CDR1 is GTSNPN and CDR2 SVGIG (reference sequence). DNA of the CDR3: TGTGCCGGAGGTAGGGCAGGGGGGAACACTGAAGCTTTCTTT. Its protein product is CAGGRAGGNTEAFF.

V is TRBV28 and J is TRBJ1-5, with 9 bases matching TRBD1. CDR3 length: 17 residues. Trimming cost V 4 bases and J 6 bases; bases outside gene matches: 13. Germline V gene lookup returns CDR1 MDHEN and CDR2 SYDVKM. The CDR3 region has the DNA TGTGCCAGCAGTTCACCACCGGGACAGGGAGTTCGTCAGCCCCAGCATTTT. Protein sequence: CASSSPPGQGVRQPQHF. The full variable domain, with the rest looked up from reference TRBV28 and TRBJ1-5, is DVKVTQSSRYLVKRTGEKVFLECVQDMDHENMFWYRQDPGLGLRLIYFSYDVKMKEKGDIPEGYSVSREKKERFSLILESASTNQTSMYLCASSSPPGQGVRQPQHFGDGTRLSIL.

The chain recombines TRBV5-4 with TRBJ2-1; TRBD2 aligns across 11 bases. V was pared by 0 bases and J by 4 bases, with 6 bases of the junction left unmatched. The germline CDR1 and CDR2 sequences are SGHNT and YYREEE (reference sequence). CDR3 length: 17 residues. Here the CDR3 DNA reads TGTGCCAGCAGCTTGGGAGGGGGGACTAGCGGTTACAATGAGCAGTTCTTC. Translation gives CASSLGGGTSGYNEQFF.

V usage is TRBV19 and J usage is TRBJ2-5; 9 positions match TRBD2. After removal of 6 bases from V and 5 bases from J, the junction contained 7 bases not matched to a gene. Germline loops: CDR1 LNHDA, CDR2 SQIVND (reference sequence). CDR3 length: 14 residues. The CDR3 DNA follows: TGTGCCAGTAGCAGAAGTAGCGGGAGCGAGACCCAGTACTTC. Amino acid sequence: CASSRSSGSETQYF.

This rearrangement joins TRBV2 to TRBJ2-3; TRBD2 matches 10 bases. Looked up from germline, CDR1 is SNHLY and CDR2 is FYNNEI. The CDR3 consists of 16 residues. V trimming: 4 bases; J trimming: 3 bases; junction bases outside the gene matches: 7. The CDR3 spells CASSGGASGRTDTQYF. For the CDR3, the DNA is TGTGCCAGCAGTGGAGGCGCTAGCGGGAGAACAGATACGCAGTATTTT.

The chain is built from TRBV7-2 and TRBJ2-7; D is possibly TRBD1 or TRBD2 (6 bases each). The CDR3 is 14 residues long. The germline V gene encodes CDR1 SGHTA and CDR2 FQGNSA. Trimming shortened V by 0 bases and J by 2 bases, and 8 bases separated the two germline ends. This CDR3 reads CASSLARGPYEQYF. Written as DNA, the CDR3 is TGTGCCAGCAGCTTAGCCCGGGGGCCCTACGAGCAGTACTTC.

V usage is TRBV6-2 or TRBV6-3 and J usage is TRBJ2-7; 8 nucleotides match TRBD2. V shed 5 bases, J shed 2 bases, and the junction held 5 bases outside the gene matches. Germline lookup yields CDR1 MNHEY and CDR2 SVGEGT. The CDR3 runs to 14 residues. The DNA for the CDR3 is TGTGCCAGCAGTGCTTCGGGAGGGCCCTACGAGCAGTACTTC. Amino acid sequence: CASSASGGPYEQYF.